A single sample is the source of the 22 T cell receptor beta chains below, sequenced in a study of cytomegalovirus exposure and HLA in healthy donors. TCRdb's table, derived via immunoSEQ multiplex PCR, lists solely in-frame clones and lacks some. The sample has about 98,000 clones, roughly 87% seen once. Specimen: PBMCs. These receptors were obtained from a woman under 40 in good health and CMV-seronegative.

This clone was counted ten times or more. The rearrangement links TRBV5-4 to TRBJ2-6, with 13 bases fitting TRBD2. The V segment lost 4 bases and the J segment 1 base; nucleotides outside the gene matches: 8. Germline CDR1 is SGHNT and CDR2 is YYREEE (reference sequence). The CDR3 is made up of 19 amino acids. The CDR3 here is CASSPGLAGVGSGANVLTF. CDR3 bases: TGTGCCAGCAGCCCAGGACTAGCGGGAGTGGGGTCTGGGGCCAACGTCCTGACTTTC.

The chain employs TRBV5-4 and TRBJ1-3; tentatively, D is TRBD1 (5 bases). The CDR3 is made up of 18 amino acids. Between the trimmed V and J ends, which lost 5 bases and 2 bases, there was a span of 23 bases. Germline V lookup: CDR1 SGHNT, CDR2 YYREEE (reference sequence). As DNA, the CDR3 is TGTGCCAGCAGACACGACAGACGGACCAATACTACTGGAAACACCATATATTTT. This codes for CASRHDRRTNTTGNTIYF.

The chain is built from TRBV5-8 and TRBJ1-5, with 7 bases fitting TRBD1. Germline CDR1 reads SGHTS; CDR2 reads YDEGEE. The length of the CDR3 is 15 residues. V lost 6 bases to trimming and J lost 1 base; unmatched junction nucleotides: 7. CDR3 sequence: CASKNRGRSNQPQHF. The DNA of the CDR3 is TGTGCCAGCAAAAACAGGGGAAGGAGCAATCAGCCCCAGCATTTT. The entire variable domain, with the rest obtained from reference TRBV5-8 and TRBJ1-5, is as follows: EAGVTQSPTHLIKTRGQQATLRCSPISGHTSVYWYQQALGLGLQFLLWYDEGEERNRGNFPPRFSGRQFPNYSSELNVNALELEDSALYLCASKNRGRSNQPQHFGDGTRLSIL.

The chain is built from TRBV5-1 and TRBJ1-2; unclear D gene. V was clipped by 0 bases and J by 0 bases, with 6 bases between them. The CDR3 length is 14 residues. Looked up from germline, CDR1 is SGHRS and CDR2 is YFSETQ. CDR3: CASSLAPANYGYTF. The CDR3 DNA sequence: TGCGCCAGCAGCTTGGCCCCAGCTAACTATGGCTACACCTTC.

The CDR3 loop is CASSSPYRDGYTF. The CDR3 coding sequence is TGTGCCAGCAGCTCACCGTACCGGGATGGCTACACCTTC. The gene calls are TRBV11-1 and TRBJ1-2; D is unclear. CDR3 length: 13 residues. V lost 4 bases to trimming and J lost 6 bases, with 12 bases between them. From germline, CDR1 is SGHAT and CDR2 FQDESV (reference sequence).

The V and J genes are TRBV27 and TRBJ2-1, with 12 bases that match TRBD2. The germline V gene encodes CDR1 MNHEY and CDR2 SMNVEV (reference sequence). This CDR3 is built from 20 residues. The J segment lost 1 base and the V segment lost 5 bases, leaving 15 bases of the junction unmatched. This CDR3 is CASSPHQLAGGRRSYNEQFF. The CDR3 region has the DNA TGTGCCAGCAGTCCGCATCAACTAGCGGGAGGTCGCCGGTCCTACAATGAGCAGTTCTTC.

This clone appeared many times. The chain recombines TRBV2 with TRBJ1-1; 7 bases are shared with TRBD1. V gave up 6 bases and J gave up 7 bases; unmatched junction bases: 8. The germline CDR1 and CDR2 sequences are SNHLY and FYNNEI. The CDR3 extends over 13 amino acids. This CDR3 reads CASRPGTAHEAFF. CDR3 nucleotides: TGTGCCAGCAGGCCGGGGACAGCACATGAAGCTTTCTTT.

The chain is built from TRBV13 and TRBJ1-2; no definite D call. The CDR3 runs to 15 residues. The germline gives CDR1 PRHDT, CDR2 FYEKMQ (reference sequence). V lost 4 bases to trimming and J lost 7 bases, with 19 bases between them. The CDR3 reads CASSSVESPSPGYTF. The DNA of the CDR3 is TGTGCCAGCAGCTCGGTCGAGTCCCCTTCGCCTGGCTACACCTTC. The full variable domain, rest sourced from reference TRBV13 and TRBJ1-2, is AAGVIQSPRHLIKEKRETATLKCYPIPRHDTVYWYQQGPGQDPQFLISFYEKMQSDKGSIPDRFSAQQFSDYHSELNMSSLELGDSALYFCASSSVESPSPGYTFGSGTRLTVV.

The chain combines TRBV18 with TRBJ1-1, with D tentatively TRBD1 (6 bases). V lost 6 bases to trimming and J lost 3 bases, with 17 bases between them. The CDR3 extends over 15 amino acids. Germline V lookup: CDR1 KGHSH, CDR2 LQKENI. Here the CDR3 DNA reads TGTGCCAGCTCGCAGGGGCCTTACGGGGACACTGAAGCTTTCTTT. It encodes CASSQGPYGDTEAFF.

This clone was detected only a few times. The V gene is TRBV2, the J gene TRBJ1-5; 7 bases fit TRBD1. CDR1 SNHLY and CDR2 FYNNEI come from the germline V gene. Losses at the gene ends were 6 bases for V and 1 base for J; bases not matched to a gene: 0. This CDR3 comprises 13 residues. CDR3 protein: CASRGQSNQPQHF. In DNA, the CDR3 is TGTGCCAGCAGGGGACAGAGCAATCAGCCCCAGCATTTT.

This clone occurred once. The chain combines TRBV11-1 with TRBJ1-1, with D uncertain. V lost 3 bases to trimming and J lost 9 bases, with 8 bases between them. This CDR3 region has 11 residues. CDR1 is SGHAT, CDR2 FQDESV, per germline (reference sequence). The CDR3 nucleotides are TGTGCCAGCAGCTTCCAGGATAAAGCTTTCTTT. Translating gives CASSFQDKAFF. The variable domain in full, with the rest retrieved from reference TRBV11-1 and TRBJ1-1, is EAEVAQSPRYKITEKSQAVAFWCDPISGHATLYWYRQILGQGPELLVQFQDESVVDDSQLPKDRFSAERLKGVDSTLKIQPAELGDSAMYLCASSFQDKAFFGQGTRLTVV.

This chain uses TRBV6-6 with TRBJ1-2, with 8 bases matching TRBD1. CDR1 is MNHNY, CDR2 SVGAGI, per germline (reference sequence). Unmatched junction bases numbered 11, after V lost 5 bases and J lost 3 bases. CDR3 length: 16 residues. The CDR3 loop is CASSRPKTGGHYGYTF. The DNA for the CDR3 is TGTGCCAGCAGTAGGCCGAAAACAGGGGGTCACTATGGCTACACCTTC.

The gene calls are TRBV7-3 and TRBJ2-5; 8 bases agree with TRBD1. Germline values: CDR1 SGHTA, CDR2 FQGTGA. The V segment lost 6 bases and the J segment 7 bases; nucleotides outside the gene matches: 10. This CDR3 comprises 14 residues. The CDR3 nucleotides read TGTGCCAGCAGTCAGACAGGGGCCGAGGGGACCCAGTACTTC. It translates to CASSQTGAEGTQYF.

Note on this clone: Other DNA sequences in the same sample also yield this CDR3. The V gene is TRBV6-4, the J gene TRBJ2-3; TRBD2 agrees at 8 bases. The CDR3 is made up of 15 amino acids. The ends lost 0 bases at V and 6 bases at J; junction bases unmatched: 5. Germline CDR1 reads MRHNA; CDR2 reads SNTAGT. The chain's CDR3 is CASSDSSGGADTQYF. CDR3 DNA sequence: TGTGCCAGCAGTGACTCTTCGGGGGGGGCGGATACGCAGTATTTT.

This clone was counted once. The V gene is TRBV7-8, the J gene TRBJ2-7; tentatively, D is TRBD1 (5 bases). CDR1 is SGHVS and CDR2 is FQNEAQ in the germline V gene. V shed 4 bases and J shed 2 bases, with 18 bases lying between them. This CDR3 has 16 amino acids. In DNA form, the CDR3 reads TGTGCCAGCAGCTCCTTCCCACGTTCGGACACCTACGAGCAGTACTTC. Its protein product is CASSSFPRSDTYEQYF.

J is TRBJ1-5 and V is TRBV18, with 7 bases that match TRBD1. V lost 6 bases and J lost 6; bases outside the gene matches: 17. Germline CDR1 reads KGHSH; CDR2 reads LQKENI. There are 17 residues in the CDR3. CDR3 DNA: TGTGCCAGCTCCCAGGCGAGAGAACAGGGGTGGGGTCAGCCCCAGCATTTT. Its protein product is CASSQAREQGWGQPQHF. Drawing the rest from reference TRBV18 and TRBJ1-5, the complete variable domain is NAGVMQNPRHLVRRRGQEARLRCSPMKGHSHVYWYRQLPEEGLKFMVYLQKENIIDESGMPKERFSAEFPKEGPSILRIQQVVRGDSAAYFCASSQAREQGWGQPQHFGDGTRLSIL.

V is TRBV9 and J is TRBJ1-4; a weak D match, TRBD1 (6 bases). The CDR3 loop spans 14 amino acids. Germline assignment: CDR1 SGDLS and CDR2 YYNGEE. V shed 2 bases and J shed 5 bases, with 10 bases lying between them. The CDR3 is CASSVTGRNEKLFF. Written as DNA, the CDR3 is TGTGCCAGCAGCGTTACAGGGAGAAATGAAAAACTGTTTTTT.

V is TRBV5-6 and J is TRBJ2-7, with D perhaps TRBD2 (6 bases). The V end lost 7 bases, the J end lost 6 bases, and 14 bases lay between the germline ends. This CDR3 has 12 residues. CDR1 and CDR2 (germline): SGHDT, YYEEEE. CDR3 residues: CASGAGWIEQYF. Written as DNA, the CDR3 is TGTGCCAGCGGGGCGGGGTGGATCGAGCAGTACTTC.

This rearrangement joins TRBV6-5 to TRBJ2-7; D possibly corresponds to TRBD1 (5 bases). The CDR3 runs to 15 residues. CDR1 and CDR2 from the germline V gene are MNHEY and SVGAGI. The V and J ends lost 5 bases and 3 bases respectively, with 17 bases between them. The CDR3 nucleotides read TGTGCCAGCAGTCGGTCAGGGTCGAGGAACTACGAGCAGTACTTC. Its protein product is CASSRSGSRNYEQYF.

This rearrangement joins TRBV4-3 to TRBJ1-1; D might be TRBD1 (6 bases). CDR3 length equals 15 residues. The germline V gene has CDR1 LGHNA and CDR2 YSLEER. V lost 4 bases and J lost 0, with 12 bases in between. The CDR3 is CASSRVGGLNTEAFF. The CDR3 DNA is TGCGCCAGCAGCCGAGTGGGGGGGCTGAACACTGAAGCTTTCTTT.

The chain joins TRBV5-1 to TRBJ1-1, with D unclear. Per germline, CDR1 SGHRS and CDR2 YFSETQ. The V end was cut by 1 base, the J end by 7 bases, with 14 bases between. The CDR3 spans 14 residues. The CDR3 DNA sequence: TGCGCCAGCAGCTTGCGGGCGGGAAGGAATGAAGCTTTCTTT. Amino acid sequence: CASSLRAGRNEAFF.

CDR3 nucleotides: TGTGCCAGCAGCCAAGTGGGCGACGGTACTCAGCCCCAGCATTTT. Protein: CASSQVGDGTQPQHF. The chain has TRBV4-2 and TRBJ1-5; D ambiguous. The CDR3 runs 15 residues. Per germline, CDR1 LGHNA and CDR2 YNFKEQ. With 1 base removed from V and 6 bases from J, the gap between germline ends came to 13 bases.